Sequencing of this T cell receptor (beta chain) was carried out in a study of siplizumab effects on memory and regulatory T cells. Notes on the study in general: Unstimulated subset assignment was obtained for only a minor fraction of alloreactive clones. Controls had approximately 27% Treg-derived mappable alloreactive CD4+ clones on average, versus approximately 73% with siplizumab.

Measured with immunoSEQ multiplex PCR; TCRdb has only the in-frame clones, and not every one. The data hold about 55,000 clones, with less than 98% observed a single time. The CDR3 runs to 13 residues. V was cut by 4 bases and J by 7 bases, with 14 bases left in between. Germline assignment: CDR1 MNHNS and CDR2 SASEGT. With regard to this clone: Its antigen is not identified.

Material: naive CD4+ T cells sorted from blood. The V and J genes are TRBV6-1 and TRBJ2-7; weak D call: TRBD1 (6 bases). This clonotype was sampled from a human donor in good health. The CDR3 nucleotides read TGTGCCAGCAGTGTACTAGGTAGGGGGGAGCAGTACTTC. Its protein is CASSVLGRGEQYF.